A selection of T cell receptor beta chains follows, all from one sample in a study of immune cell composition in non-small cell lung cancer. Produced via immunoSEQ multiplex PCR; TCRdb's table is partial and in-frame only. The repertoire holds some 4,500 clones, roughly 76% seen once, with 11% in the top ten. Input material: lung tumor tissue. The origin of the receptors is a human donor with non-small cell lung cancer. Both conserved end residues are part of each CDR3. D genes are given only for firm matches. Where a row states a size, it is once, few, many or the class of an expanded clone; other rows omit it.

j_call,clone_size,v_call,d_call,cdr3_nt,cdr3_aa
TRBJ2-7,.,TRBV19,.,TGTGCCAGTAGTTTTGGACAGTCCTACGAGCAGTACTTC,CASSFGQSYEQYF
TRBJ2-1,few,TRBV19,TRBD2,TGTGCCAGTAGACGGGCTAGCGGGAGCTCCTACAATGAGCAGTTCTTC,CASRRASGSSYNEQFF
TRBJ2-7,medium-sized,TRBV15,.,TGTGCCACGGCGCGGGGCAGTGTTAACGAGCAGTACTTC,CATARGSVNEQYF
TRBJ2-7,.,TRBV2,TRBD2,TGTGCCAGCACCCAAGCGGGAGACAATTCCTACGAGCAGTACTTC,CASTQAGDNSYEQYF
TRBJ2-3,.,TRBV28,TRBD2,TGTGCCAGCAGTTTGCTAGCGGGAGGGCCCAGCACAGATACGCAGTATTTT,CASSLLAGGPSTDTQYF
TRBJ1-3,.,TRBV19,.,TGTGCCAGTAGTATTGATGGCAGCTCTGGAAACACCATATATTTT,CASSIDGSSGNTIYF
TRBJ2-7,few,TRBV5-1,.,TGCGCCAGCTACAGACCTCGCGAGCAGTACTTC,CASYRPREQYF
TRBJ2-2,.,TRBV10-3,.,TGTGCCATATCAACAGGGTCGGGGAACACCGGGGAGCTGTTTTTT,CAISTGSGNTGELFF
TRBJ2-3,.,TRBV7-2,.,TGTGCCAGCAGCCCGCTGGCTCGGGGGGCCTTAGATACGCAGTATTTT,CASSPLARGALDTQYF
TRBJ1-4,.,TRBV4-1,.,TGCGCCAGCAGCCAACGGACAGCAAATGAAAAACTGTTTTTT,CASSQRTANEKLFF
TRBJ2-2,large,TRBV27,TRBD1,TGTGCCACCACTATCGGACAGGGCGGCGGGGAGCTGTTTTTT,CATTIGQGGGELFF
TRBJ2-2,.,TRBV28,TRBD1,TGTGCCAGCAGTTTATGGGGACAGGGGGAGGTGACCGGGGAGCTGTTTTTT,CASSLWGQGEVTGELFF
TRBJ2-1,.,TRBV4-1,TRBD1,TGCGCCAGCAGCCAAGTTTTAGTCCCCGGGACAGGGGGCAATGAGCAGTTCTTC,CASSQVLVPGTGGNEQFF
TRBJ2-5,.,TRBV13,TRBD1,TGTGCCAGCAGTCCGAGGACAGGTCAAGAGACCCAGTACTTC,CASSPRTGQETQYF
TRBJ1-5,few,TRBV7-9,.,TGTGCCAGCAGCCCGACAATTAATCAGCCCCAGCATTTT,CASSPTINQPQHF
TRBJ2-5,once,TRBV7-3,.,TGTGCCAGCAGCTTAGCCGAGTCTGAGACCCAGTACTTC,CASSLAESETQYF
TRBJ2-3,.,TRBV5-1,TRBD1,TGCGCCAGCAGCTTGGAAGGGGGCGACACAGATACGCAGTATTTT,CASSLEGGDTDTQYF
TRBJ2-7,few,TRBV5-1,TRBD2,TGCGCCAGCAGCTTTACTAGCGGGACTGTCTACGAGCAGTACTTC,CASSFTSGTVYEQYF
TRBJ1-3,once,TRBV30,.,TGTGCCTGGAGGTGGGGGGGCGCGGACACCATATATTTT,CAWRWGGADTIYF
TRBJ2-6,.,TRBV19,.,TGTGCCAGTAGTATAACAGGGAGTGGGGCCAACGTCCTGACTTTC,CASSITGSGANVLTF
TRBJ2-1,.,TRBV7-6,TRBD1,TGTGCCAGCAGCAACAGGGGGAATGAGCAGTTCTTC,CASSNRGNEQFF
TRBJ2-2,few,TRBV5-4,.,TGTGCCAGCAGTTTCGACAGGATCGGCACCGGGGAGCTGTTTTTT,CASSFDRIGTGELFF
TRBJ2-5,.,TRBV5-1,TRBD2,TGCGCCAGCAGCACCGACCCGGGACTAGGGCAGGAGACCCAGTACTTC,CASSTDPGLGQETQYF
TRBJ2-1,once,TRBV10-3,.,TGTGCCATCAGGAATAGCGGAGGTTACAATGAGCAGTTCTTC,CAIRNSGGYNEQFF
TRBJ2-1,once,TRBV19,TRBD2,TGTGCCACCAGTAAGGGGTCGGGAGGAGACAATGAGCAGTTCTTC,CATSKGSGGDNEQFF
TRBJ1-1,.,TRBV18,.,TGTGCCAGCTCACCCACGACCCCGGGTGGTGGCACTGAAGCTTTCTTT,CASSPTTPGGGTEAFF
TRBJ2-2,.,TRBV18,TRBD1,TGTGCCAGCTCACCATCCCGGACAGGAAGCACCGGGGAGCTGTTTTTT,CASSPSRTGSTGELFF
TRBJ2-7,.,TRBV30,TRBD2,TGTGCCTGGAGAACTAGCGGGGGGGCCTACGAGCAGTACTTC,CAWRTSGGAYEQYF
TRBJ2-3,.,TRBV28,TRBD1,TGTGCCAGCAGTTTACAGGGGGCATGGGATACGCAGTATTTT,CASSLQGAWDTQYF
TRBJ1-5,.,TRBV5-6,.,TGTGCCCCCATGGACATGGTCAAGCCCCAGCATTTT,CAPMDMVKPQHF
TRBJ1-4,.,TRBV27,TRBD1,TGTGCCAGCAGTAGATTAGGGGGCAATGAAAAACTGTTTTTT,CASSRLGGNEKLFF
TRBJ2-2,once,TRBV7-6,.,TGTGCCAGCACCCTCGGCTTTGGTAGCGGGAACACCGGGGAGCTGTTTTTT,CASTLGFGSGNTGELFF
TRBJ2-7,once,TRBV4-3,TRBD2,TGCGCCAGCAGCCACGGGACTAGCGGGGACTACGAGCAGTACTTC,CASSHGTSGDYEQYF
TRBJ1-5,.,TRBV6-1,.,TGTGCCAGCAGTGAATTTTTGGGACTAACTTATAGCAATCAGCCCCAGCATTTT,CASSEFLGLTYSNQPQHF
TRBJ2-7,.,TRBV27,.,TGTGCCAGCAGTTTATCGTTCGGGACCTACGAGCAGTACTTC,CASSLSFGTYEQYF
TRBJ1-4,.,TRBV28,.,TGTGCCAGCCTGGGGGCAAATGAAAAACTGTTTTTT,CASLGANEKLFF
TRBJ2-3,.,TRBV9,.,TGTGCCAGCAGCGTAGAACAGGGCTTGGCAGATACGCAGTATTTT,CASSVEQGLADTQYF
TRBJ2-2,.,TRBV30,.,TGTGCCTGGACTGAACTAGCGAACACCGGGGAGCTGTTTTTT,CAWTELANTGELFF
TRBJ1-3,.,TRBV9,.,TGTGCCAGCAGCGCCAGGGCCGGAAACACCATATATTTT,CASSARAGNTIYF
TRBJ2-1,.,TRBV27,.,TGTGCCAGCAGATCCCCCTCGGGACTCTCCTACAATGAGCAGTTCTTC,CASRSPSGLSYNEQFF
TRBJ1-1,.,TRBV5-1,.,TGCGCCAGCAGCCTGGGGGAGGGGAACACTGAAGCTTTCTTT,CASSLGEGNTEAFF
TRBJ2-1,.,TRBV28,.,TGTGCCAGCAGTTCACCCAACCGACTGAGCCGCGATGAGCAGTTCTTC,CASSSPNRLSRDEQFF